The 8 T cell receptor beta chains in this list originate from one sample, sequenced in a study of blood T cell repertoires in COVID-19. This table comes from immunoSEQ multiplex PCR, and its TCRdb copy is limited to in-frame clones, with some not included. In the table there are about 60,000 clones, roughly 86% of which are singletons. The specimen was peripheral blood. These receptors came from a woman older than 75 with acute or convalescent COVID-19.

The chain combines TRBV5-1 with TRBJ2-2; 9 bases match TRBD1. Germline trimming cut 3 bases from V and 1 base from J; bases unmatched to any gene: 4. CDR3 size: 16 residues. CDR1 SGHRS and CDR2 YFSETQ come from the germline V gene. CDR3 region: CASSSVGQGNTGELFF. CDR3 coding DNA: TGCGCCAGCAGCTCGGTGGGACAGGGGAACACCGGGGAGCTGTTTTTT.

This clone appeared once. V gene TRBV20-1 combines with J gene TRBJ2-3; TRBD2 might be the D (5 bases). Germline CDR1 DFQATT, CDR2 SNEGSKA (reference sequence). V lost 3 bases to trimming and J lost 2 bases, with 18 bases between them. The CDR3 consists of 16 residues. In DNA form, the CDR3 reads TGCAGTGCTAGTCCGGACTCATTTGGGGTCACAGATACGCAGTATTTT. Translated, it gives CSASPDSFGVTDTQYF.

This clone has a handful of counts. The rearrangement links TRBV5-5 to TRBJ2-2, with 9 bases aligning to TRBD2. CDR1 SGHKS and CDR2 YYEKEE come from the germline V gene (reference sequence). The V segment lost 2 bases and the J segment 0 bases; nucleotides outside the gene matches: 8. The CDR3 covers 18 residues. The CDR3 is CASSLVASGTSNTGELFF. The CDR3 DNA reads TGTGCCAGCAGCTTAGTCGCTAGCGGGACCTCGAACACCGGGGAGCTGTTTTTT. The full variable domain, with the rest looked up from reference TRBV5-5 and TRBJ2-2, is DAGVTQSPTHLIKTRGQQVTLRCSPISGHKSVSWYQQVLGQGPQFIFQYYEKEERGRGNFPDRFSARQFPNYSSELNVNALLLGDSALYLCASSLVASGTSNTGELFFGEGSRLTVL.

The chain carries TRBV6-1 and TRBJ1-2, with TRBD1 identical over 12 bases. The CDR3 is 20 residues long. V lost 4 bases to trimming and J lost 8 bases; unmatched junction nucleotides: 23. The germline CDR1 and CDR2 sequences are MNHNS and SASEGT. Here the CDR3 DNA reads TGTGCCAGCAGTGGTGGGACAGGGGGCCCAAGGTCGGATAAAAACCCGGGCTACACCTTC. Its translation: CASSGGTGGPRSDKNPGYTF.

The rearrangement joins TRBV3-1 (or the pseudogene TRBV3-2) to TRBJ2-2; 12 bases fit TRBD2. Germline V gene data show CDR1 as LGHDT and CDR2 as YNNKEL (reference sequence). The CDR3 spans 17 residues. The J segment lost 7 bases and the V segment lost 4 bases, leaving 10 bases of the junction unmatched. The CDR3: CASSPTGTSGRHGELFF. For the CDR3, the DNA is TGTGCCAGCAGCCCCACCGGGACTAGCGGGCGGCACGGGGAGCTGTTTTTT.

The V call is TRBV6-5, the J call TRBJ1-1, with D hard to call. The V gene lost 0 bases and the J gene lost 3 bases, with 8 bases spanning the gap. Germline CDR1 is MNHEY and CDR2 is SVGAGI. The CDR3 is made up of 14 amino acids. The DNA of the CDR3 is TGTGCCAGCAGTTACTCGGGCAGACACACTGAAGCTTTCTTT. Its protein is CASSYSGRHTEAFF.

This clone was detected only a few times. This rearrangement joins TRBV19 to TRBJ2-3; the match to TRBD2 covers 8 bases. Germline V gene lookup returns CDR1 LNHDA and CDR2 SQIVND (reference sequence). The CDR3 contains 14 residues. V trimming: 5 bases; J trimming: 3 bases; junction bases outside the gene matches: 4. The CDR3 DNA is TGTGCCAGTAGTTTAGGGACTAGTACAGATACGCAGTATTTT. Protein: CASSLGTSTDTQYF.

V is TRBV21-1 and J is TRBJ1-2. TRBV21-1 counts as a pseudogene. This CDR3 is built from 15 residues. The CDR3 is CASSKARRGHHGCTF. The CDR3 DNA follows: TGTGCCAGCAGCAAAGCGCGAAGAGGGCACCATGGCTGCACCTTC.